What follows are 2 T cell receptor beta chains derived from one specimen sequenced in a study of blood T cell repertoires in COVID-19. Sequencing was performed with immunoSEQ multiplex PCR; in TCRdb, only in-frame clones are kept and a portion is missing. This sample has roughly 41,000 clones, with about 85% found just once. Sequences were obtained from peripheral blood. These receptors were taken from a man aged 60 to 69 with acute or convalescent COVID-19.

CDR3 loop: CASSYSRTGTGEKLFF. The CDR3 nucleotides are TGTGCCAGCAGTTACTCGAGGACAGGGACGGGAGAAAAACTGTTTTTT. J is TRBJ1-4 and V is TRBV6-5, with 8 bases lining up with TRBD1. The J segment lost 8 bases and the V segment lost 0 bases, leaving 8 bases of the junction unmatched. Germline V gene lookup returns CDR1 MNHEY and CDR2 SVGAGI. This CDR3 spans 16 amino acids.

V and J are TRBV7-9 and TRBJ1-4; D ambiguous. Germline CDR1 is SEHNR and CDR2 is FQNEAQ (reference sequence). Trimming left V 4 bases short and J 4 bases short, with 13 bases between. This CDR3 spans 15 amino acids. The CDR3 loop is CASSSERAHNEKLFF. CDR3 DNA sequence: TGTGCCAGCAGCTCCGAGAGGGCCCATAATGAAAAACTGTTTTTT.